This T cell receptor beta chain was found in a study of T cells in Graves' hyperthyroidism and ophthalmopathy. General study results and limits: Classification by a 13 V-J model distinguished ophthalmopathy from stable hyperthyroidism. Blood shared most expanded thyroid clonotypes above 0.001. Ophthalmopathy onset followed model prediction by a median approximately 6.2 months.

This clonotype was recorded at least ten times. Its antigen is not known. Trimming took 3 bases from V and 7 from J, leaving 19 bases between them. This CDR3 is built from 14 residues. From germline, CDR1 is DFQATT and CDR2 SNEGSKA (reference sequence). From RNA transcripts, TCR beta CDR3 regions were amplified. With the HTBI primer set, the TCR CDR3 went through a first round of RT-PCR. MiXCR, run by TCRdb on the multiplex PCR reads, gives a single entry per CDR3 protein. The sample includes approximately 150,000 distinct CDR3 sequences, about 9.4% of them seen just once. This chain joins TRBV20-1 and TRBJ2-7; D possibly corresponds to TRBD2 (6 bases). This receptor was taken from a woman between 18 and 30 years old with Graves' hyperthyroidism that later progressed to Graves' ophthalmopathy. The sample comprised blood. The CDR3 DNA reads as TGCAGTGCTAGTGGAGGGGTCAGGGCGGGGGAGCAGTACTTC. Amino acid sequence: CSASGGVRAGEQYF.